The subject of this entry is one TCR beta chain. The antigen is unknown. The table came from immunoSEQ multiplex PCR; TCRdb's copy has only in-frame clones and leaves some out. Of approximately 840,000 clones in the sample, around 96% are singletons; the top ten hold about 0.22%. This record comes from a study of shared clonotypes between healthy human individuals. Study-wide results and caveats: Compared with memory subsets, naive subsets generally had larger estimated richness. The four-donor shared clonotypes exceeded non-shared clonotypes in generation probability, with non-shared ones scoring lower.

Naive CD8 isolation took CD45RO-negative cells positively selected for CCR7 and excluded terminally differentiated effector memory CD45RA+ cells. Germline V lookup: CDR1 MNHEY, CDR2 SMNVEV (reference sequence). The V gene end was trimmed by 5 bases and the J gene end by 6 bases; junction bases not matched to a gene: 9. The CDR3 is made up of 14 amino acids. The sequence was obtained from a man aged 25-40 years in good health. The gene calls are TRBV27 and TRBJ2-7, with TRBD1 identical over 8 bases. Specimen: naive CD8+ T cells sorted from blood. The CDR3, as DNA: TGTGCCAGCAGTACACGGACAGGGTTCACCGAGCAGTACTTC. This gives the protein CASSTRTGFTEQYF.